These 25 T cell receptor beta chains were all obtained from the same sample, sequenced in a study of shared clonotypes between healthy human individuals. Libraries were prepared by immunoSEQ multiplex PCR; TCRdb keeps only in-frame clonotypes and omits some of them. This repertoire shows roughly 2.5 million clones, 90% to 95% found once; its top ten account for over 0.12%. The specimen sequenced was naive CD4+ T cells sorted from blood. The subset was: CD45RA+ positively selected. The receptors shown here come from a man younger than 35 in good health.

This clone was observed a single time. This rearrangement joins TRBV7-2 to TRBJ2-1; D might be TRBD2 (6 bases). Trimming shortened V by 1 base and J by 4 bases, and 11 bases separated the two germline ends. CDR1 and CDR2 (germline): SGHTA, FQGNSA. There are 15 residues in the CDR3. The CDR3 nucleotides are TGTGCCAGCAGCTTAGAGACTAGTATTTACAATGAGCAGTTCTTC. Protein sequence: CASSLETSIYNEQFF.

CDR3 loop: CASSNTGQSNTGELFF. CDR3 in DNA: TGTGCCAGCAGCAATACGGGACAGTCGAACACCGGGGAGCTGTTTTTT. This chain uses TRBV5-4 with TRBJ2-2; 7 nucleotides agree with TRBD1. This CDR3 region has 16 residues. Germline V gene sequence: CDR1 SGHNT, CDR2 YYREEE (reference sequence). V dropped 4 bases and J dropped 0; count of bases not matched to a gene: 6.

The chain joins TRBV29-1 to TRBJ1-2; a possible D gene is TRBD1 (6 bases). This CDR3 is built from 16 residues. The germline V and J ends were trimmed by 4 bases and 3 bases, with 21 bases remaining between them. CDR1 is SQVTM and CDR2 is ANQGSEA in the germline V gene. CDR3 coding DNA: TGCAGCGTTGGTCTTGATGTGGGGGCCCGTGACTATGGCTACACCTTC. Translating it yields CSVGLDVGARDYGYTF.

V and J are TRBV7-8 and TRBJ1-1; perhaps TRBD1 as D (5 bases). Germline V gives CDR1 SGHVS, CDR2 FQNEAQ. The CDR3 runs 16 residues. V was pared by 0 bases and J by 2 bases, with 13 bases between. The CDR3 bases are TGTGCCAGCAGCTTAGCAAGGGGCGAACAAAACACTGAAGCTTTCTTT. It translates to CASSLARGEQNTEAFF.

This chain links TRBV30 with TRBJ1-5; D might be TRBD1 (5 bases). CDR1 and CDR2 from the germline V gene are GTSNPN and SVGIG (reference sequence). V was clipped by 3 bases and J by 5 bases, with 11 bases between them. There are 13 residues in the CDR3. This CDR3 is CAWSEGFDQPQHF. The CDR3 region has the DNA TGTGCCTGGAGCGAGGGGTTCGATCAGCCCCAGCATTTT.

The gene calls are TRBV6-5 and TRBJ2-7; D may be TRBD1 (5 bases). Germline CDR1 reads MNHEY; CDR2 reads SVGAGI. The CDR3 spans 13 residues. Trimming shortened V by 5 bases and J by 1 base, and 9 bases separated the two germline ends. The CDR3 nucleotides read TGTGCCAGCAGTCTCGACAGATCCTACGAGCAGTACTTC. It codes for CASSLDRSYEQYF.

The V gene is TRBV7-8, the J gene TRBJ1-2, with a possible D match to TRBD1 (6 bases). CDR3 length: 13 residues. Trimming cost V 4 bases and J 8 bases, with 14 bases left between them. The germline V gene encodes CDR1 SGHVS and CDR2 FQNEAQ. CDR3 nucleotides: TGTGCCAGCAGCTACGGGACAACGGGCGGCTACACCTTC. It encodes CASSYGTTGGYTF.

V gene TRBV11-2 combines with J gene TRBJ2-1, with D possibly TRBD2 on 6 matching bases. Germline assignment: CDR1 SGHAT and CDR2 FQNNGV. Trimming removed 1 base from V and 6 bases from J, with 10 bases in between. This CDR3 region has 14 residues. The CDR3 nucleotides are TGTGCCAGCAGCTTAGGCGGGAAATCCAATGAGCAGTTCTTC. This codes for CASSLGGKSNEQFF.

This clone has more than one count but fewer than ten. The V gene is TRBV10-3, the J gene TRBJ1-1; TRBD1 is a possible D gene (5 bases). This CDR3 has 14 residues. V lost 3 bases and J 6 bases, leaving 14 bases between the germline ends. Germline values: CDR1 ENHRY, CDR2 SYGVKD. CDR3 loop: CAISEPLWGAEAFF. The CDR3 region has the DNA TGTGCCATCAGTGAACCTCTCTGGGGGGCTGAAGCTTTCTTT.

This rearrangement joins TRBV18 to TRBJ1-6; D gene ambiguous. The ends were cut back, 2 bases at V and 3 bases at J, with 8 bases in the middle. The CDR3 has 15 residues. Germline-derived CDR1 and CDR2 are KGHSH and LQKENI. DNA for the CDR3: TGTGCCAGCTCACCAACGGCTTTCTATAATTCACCCCTCCACTTT. Protein product: CASSPTAFYNSPLHF. The full variable domain, in which reference TRBV18 and TRBJ1-6 provide the parts outside the CDR3, is NAGVMQNPRHLVRRRGQEARLRCSPMKGHSHVYWYRQLPEEGLKFMVYLQKENIIDESGMPKERFSAEFPKEGPSILRIQQVVRGDSAAYFCASSPTAFYNSPLHFGNGTRLTVT.

As concerns this clone: In the same sample, other DNA sequences code for this CDR3. The V call is TRBV27, the J call TRBJ1-5; D gene uncertain. The CDR3 is 13 amino acids. With 2 bases removed from V and 7 bases from J, the gap between germline ends came to 9 bases. Germline-derived CDR1 and CDR2 are MNHEY and SMNVEV (reference sequence). The CDR3 is CASSLRVGQPQHF. For the CDR3, the DNA is TGTGCCAGCAGTTTAAGGGTGGGCCAGCCCCAGCATTTT.

V gene TRBV27 combines with J gene TRBJ2-2, with D tentatively TRBD2 (6 bases). The germline V and J ends were trimmed by 3 bases and 3 bases, with 11 bases remaining between them. CDR1 and CDR2 from the germline V gene are MNHEY and SMNVEV (reference sequence). The CDR3 is 15 residues long. The CDR3 region is CASSLGRGYTGELFF. The CDR3 DNA is TGTGCCAGCAGTTTGGGGCGGGGATACACCGGGGAGCTGTTTTTT.

This rearrangement joins TRBV6-1 to TRBJ1-5, with D uncertain. Trimming removed 4 bases from V and 4 bases from J, with 11 bases in between. CDR1 is MNHNS and CDR2 is SASEGT in the germline V gene. The CDR3 is 14 amino acids. CDR3 DNA sequence: TGTGCCAGCAGTGTAGGCAGCCCTAATCAGCCCCAGCATTTT. This translates into CASSVGSPNQPQHF.

This rearrangement joins TRBV29-1 to TRBJ2-7; D is unclear. Per germline, CDR1 SQVTM and CDR2 ANQGSEA. This CDR3 spans 11 amino acids. V lost 3 bases and J 6 bases, leaving 9 bases between the germline ends. This CDR3 is CSVDSRGEQYF. The CDR3 DNA follows: TGCAGCGTTGACTCCCGCGGCGAGCAGTACTTC.

This rearrangement joins TRBV7-2 to TRBJ2-1; 9 positions agree with TRBD2. The CDR3 totals 17 residues. Per germline, CDR1 SGHTA and CDR2 FQGNSA. V was pared by 1 base and J by 6 bases, with 10 bases of the junction left unmatched. CDR3 nucleotide sequence: TGTGCCAGCAGCTTAGGCGCGGGAGGGCCTTTACGCAATGAGCAGTTCTTC. It specifies CASSLGAGGPLRNEQFF.

This sequence joins TRBV9 and TRBJ1-2; unclear D gene. Trimming took 0 bases from V and 4 from J, leaving 16 bases between them. Germline V gene sequence: CDR1 SGDLS, CDR2 YYNGEE. The CDR3 totals 16 residues. As DNA, the CDR3 is TGTGCCAGCAGCGTAGCGGACGGTTTAAAATCCTATGGCTACACCTTC. It encodes CASSVADGLKSYGYTF.

This sequence joins TRBV6-5 and TRBJ1-1, with D unclear. The CDR3 sequence is 14 residues long. V was cut by 5 bases and J by 4 bases, with 14 bases left in between. Germline V gene lookup returns CDR1 MNHEY and CDR2 SVGAGI. This CDR3 reads CASSSLGSVTEAFF. Written as DNA, the CDR3 is TGTGCCAGCAGTAGCTTGGGCAGCGTCACTGAAGCTTTCTTT.

The chain employs TRBV4-2 and TRBJ2-3, with 11 bases that match TRBD2. The CDR3 spans 15 residues. CDR1 is LGHNA and CDR2 is YNFKEQ in the germline V gene. With 4 bases clipped from V and 4 bases from J, the junction kept 4 bases outside the gene matches. CDR3 DNA: TGTGCCAGCAGCCGGCCGGGACTAGCGGCAGATACGCAGTATTTT. Amino acid sequence: CASSRPGLAADTQYF.

Turning to this clone: The identical CDR3 is also encoded by other nucleotide sequences in the sample. The chain recombines TRBV7-2 with TRBJ1-1; D is unresolved. Germline V CDR1 and CDR2: SGHTA, FQGNSA. Trimming took 3 bases from V and 2 from J, leaving 7 bases between them. The CDR3 length is 13 residues. The CDR3 region is CASSLGSNTEAFF. The DNA for the CDR3 is TGTGCCAGCAGCTTGGGCAGTAACACTGAAGCTTTCTTT.

The V call is TRBV6-6, the J call TRBJ2-1, with D hard to call. Germline-derived CDR1 and CDR2 are MNHNY and SVGAGI (reference sequence). The V end lost 2 bases, the J end lost 7 bases, and 9 bases lay between the germline ends. The length of the CDR3 is 13 residues. CDR3: CASSYRGENEQFF. In DNA form, the CDR3 reads TGTGCCAGCAGTTACCGAGGTGAAAATGAGCAGTTCTTC.

Remarks on this clone: The sample holds other DNA sequences that translate to the same CDR3. CDR3 nucleotides: TGTGCCAGCAGTGAGGGCTACGAGCAGTACTTC. Its protein is CASSEGYEQYF. The V and J genes are TRBV6-5 and TRBJ2-7; D perhaps matches TRBD2 (5 bases). V was cut by 5 bases and J by 3 bases, with 5 bases left in between. Germline CDR1 reads MNHEY; CDR2 reads SVGAGI. CDR3 length: 11 amino acids.

In this sample, this clone turned up once. The V gene is TRBV5-1, the J gene TRBJ1-4; D uncertain. Germline CDR1 reads SGHRS; CDR2 reads YFSETQ. The CDR3 runs to 17 residues. Deletions cut 6 bases from V and 2 bases from J, with 20 bases between. This chain's CDR3 is CASIHSSPWATNEKLFF. In nucleotides, the CDR3 is TGCGCCAGCATCCATTCATCTCCCTGGGCGACTAATGAAAAACTGTTTTTT.

The gene calls are TRBV27 and TRBJ2-7, with TRBD2 matching over 7 bases. Germline CDR1 reads MNHEY; CDR2 reads SMNVEV (reference sequence). Trimming at V came to 8 bases and at J to 1 base, leaving 2 bases not matched to a gene. The CDR3 contains 12 residues. The CDR3 bases are TGTGCCAGCCGCGGGGGTTCCTACGAGCAGTACTTC. Translating gives CASRGGSYEQYF.

V is TRBV11-2 and J is TRBJ2-7; possibly TRBD2 for D (6 bases). V was clipped by 0 bases and J by 6 bases, with 18 bases between them. CDR1 SGHAT and CDR2 FQNNGV come from the germline V gene. CDR3 length: 16 amino acids. The DNA for the CDR3 is TGTGCCAGCAGCTTAGATTTGGGACTCTCAAGTGCCGAGCAGTACTTC. Translated: CASSLDLGLSSAEQYF.

The V gene is TRBV4-1, the J gene TRBJ2-5; possibly TRBD2 for D (6 bases). The assigned J gene may be wrong: the sequence end matches TRBJ2-7 better. Germline-derived CDR1 and CDR2 are MGHRA and YSYEKL. The CDR3 has 16 residues. The CDR3 DNA sequence: TGCGCCAGCAGCCAAGGGGGATTGGCGGGGCCCTACGAGCAGTACTTC. It yields the protein CASSQGGLAGPYEQYF.